This TCR beta chain was recorded in a study of T cells in Graves' hyperthyroidism and ophthalmopathy. This clonotype was seen only a few times. Its specificity is not known. Regions amplified from RNA transcripts were the TCR beta CDR3 regions. HTBI primers were employed in a first-round RT-PCR of the TCR CDR3. One entry per CDR3 protein, called by TCRdb with MiXCR from the multiplex PCR reads. The sample yields 530,000 or so distinct CDR3 sequences, approximately 17% seen once. Duration under 3 months, a NOSPECS grade of at least 4, and a Clinical Activity Score of at least 3 characterized the ophthalmopathy patients. Regarding the study as a whole: Most expanded thyroid clonotypes above 0.001 also appeared in blood. A median about 6.5 months before onset, the model predicted ophthalmopathy.

The clonotype originates from a woman under 30 with Graves' ophthalmopathy. Sequencing was done on a sample of blood.

The CDR3 loop is CASSLVLEDTQYF. The DNA for the CDR3 is TGTGCCAGCAGCTTGGTTCTGGAAGATACGCAGTATTTT. V is TRBV5-6 and J is TRBJ2-3; D ambiguous. Trimming took off 0 bases at V and 5 bases at J, with 7 bases between the two ends. Germline CDR1 and CDR2: SGHDT and YYEEEE. This CDR3 has 13 residues.